A selection of T cell receptor beta chains follows, all from one sample in a study of human T cells and chemical hapten exposure. TCRdb redid the calling of the RACE reads with MiXCR, one entry per CDR3 protein. This table holds 370,000 or so distinct CDR3 sequences, nearly 5% found once. The material was whole blood, obtained in connection with sensitization to the hapten diphenylcyclopropenone (DPC). The source of these receptors is a woman in her forties or fifties with alopecia areata. Some clones in this sample may be carry-over from other donors' samples. Both conserved end residues are part of each CDR3. Fields, in order: V gene, clone size, J gene, D gene, CDR3 protein, CDR3 DNA. The D gene is left open where the match is weak. A clone size is listed for some rows: how often the clone was seen (once, few, many), or a class if it is expanded.

v_gene: TRBV4-3
abundance: .
j_gene: TRBJ1-5
d_gene: .
CDR3aa: CASSQEPRGVSYQPQHF
CDR3nt: TGCGCCAGCAGCCAAGAGCCCCGGGGTGTTAGCTATCAGCCCCAGCATTTT

v_gene: TRBV12-3/TRBV12-4
abundance: many
j_gene: TRBJ2-1
d_gene: TRBD2
CDR3aa: CASSSLAGAVNEQFF
CDR3nt: TGTGCCAGCAGTTCGCTAGCGGGAGCCGTCAATGAGCAGTTCTTC

v_gene: TRBV28
abundance: .
j_gene: TRBJ2-7
d_gene: .
CDR3aa: CASSLQGSERYF
CDR3nt: TGTGCCAGCAGTCTACAGGGATCCGAGCGGTACTTC

v_gene: TRBV10-1
abundance: many
j_gene: TRBJ1-1
d_gene: .
CDR3aa: CASSDDGITEAFF
CDR3nt: TGCGCCAGCAGTGATGATGGGATCACTGAAGCTTTCTTT

v_gene: TRBV20-1
abundance: many
j_gene: TRBJ1-1
d_gene: .
CDR3aa: CSAIGDTEAFF
CDR3nt: TGCAGTGCTATCGGGGACACTGAAGCTTTCTTT

v_gene: TRBV2
abundance: many
j_gene: TRBJ2-3
d_gene: TRBD1
CDR3aa: CASTWDRAPTDTQYF
CDR3nt: TGTGCCAGCACCTGGGACAGGGCACCCACAGATACGCAGTATTTT

v_gene: TRBV4-3
abundance: many
j_gene: TRBJ2-7
d_gene: TRBD2
CDR3aa: CASSQGTSGSGDEQYF
CDR3nt: TGCGCCAGCAGCCAAGGGACTAGCGGGAGCGGGGACGAGCAGTACTTC

v_gene: TRBV21-1
abundance: few
j_gene: TRBJ2-7
d_gene: .
CDR3aa: CASSKSTVGRRPGEQYF
CDR3nt: TGTGCCAGCAGCAAATCTACCGTGGGACGGCGGCCCGGCGAGCAGTACTTC

v_gene: TRBV27
abundance: many
j_gene: TRBJ2-1
d_gene: .
CDR3aa: CASSLRGGGNEQFF
CDR3nt: TGTGCCAGCAGTTTAAGAGGGGGAGGGAATGAGCAGTTCTTC

v_gene: TRBV28
abundance: many
j_gene: TRBJ2-3
d_gene: TRBD2
CDR3aa: CASSSTSGRWDTQYF
CDR3nt: TGTGCCAGCAGTTCAACTAGCGGGAGATGGGATACGCAGTATTTT

v_gene: TRBV5-1
abundance: .
j_gene: TRBJ2-7
d_gene: TRBD1
CDR3aa: CASRSAGTGHEQYF
CDR3nt: TGCGCCAGCAGGAGTGCCGGGACAGGGCACGAGCAGTACTTC

v_gene: TRBV18
abundance: many
j_gene: TRBJ2-6
d_gene: TRBD1
CDR3aa: CASSPLTGGAGANVLTF
CDR3nt: TGTGCCAGCTCACCCCTTACAGGGGGCGCTGGGGCCAACGTCCTGACTTTC

v_gene: TRBV7-6
abundance: many
j_gene: TRBJ2-1
d_gene: .
CDR3aa: CASSLAGGTPNEQFF
CDR3nt: TGTGCCAGCAGCTTAGCGGGTGGGACCCCCAATGAGCAGTTCTTC

v_gene: TRBV6-5
abundance: .
j_gene: TRBJ2-5
d_gene: TRBD2
CDR3aa: CASSWAGAETQYF
CDR3nt: TGTGCCAGCAGTTGGGCGGGAGCGGAGACCCAGTACTTC

v_gene: TRBV7-6
abundance: few
j_gene: TRBJ1-6
d_gene: .
CDR3aa: CASSSRDSPLHF
CDR3nt: TGTGCCAGCAGCTCCCGGGATTCACCCCTCCACTTT

v_gene: TRBV5-1
abundance: many
j_gene: TRBJ1-1
d_gene: .
CDR3aa: CASSLYIGTEAFF
CDR3nt: TGCGCCAGCAGCTTATATATCGGCACTGAAGCTTTCTTT

v_gene: TRBV19
abundance: .
j_gene: TRBJ1-5
d_gene: .
CDR3aa: CASSIVPLPHQPQHF
CDR3nt: TGTGCCAGTAGTATCGTCCCTCTCCCCCATCAGCCCCAGCATTTT

v_gene: TRBV5-1
abundance: few
j_gene: TRBJ1-1
d_gene: TRBD1
CDR3aa: CASSVAGTGGTEAFF
CDR3nt: TGCGCCAGCAGCGTGGCCGGGACAGGGGGCACTGAAGCTTTCTTT

v_gene: TRBV6-6
abundance: many
j_gene: TRBJ1-5
d_gene: .
CDR3aa: CASRGGNQPQHF
CDR3nt: TGTGCCAGCAGGGGAGGCAATCAGCCCCAGCATTTT

v_gene: TRBV5-1
abundance: many
j_gene: TRBJ2-5
d_gene: .
CDR3aa: CASSLGRAKQETQYF
CDR3nt: TGCGCCAGCAGCTTGGGCCGGGCCAAACAAGAGACCCAGTACTTC

v_gene: TRBV21-1
abundance: .
j_gene: TRBJ2-3
d_gene: .
CDR3aa: CASIIGGRGATDTQYF
CDR3nt: TGTGCCAGCATTATAGGGGGTCGAGGGGCCACAGATACGCAGTATTTT

v_gene: TRBV28
abundance: many
j_gene: TRBJ1-1
d_gene: .
CDR3aa: CASSSSTGRYTEAFF
CDR3nt: TGTGCCAGCAGTTCCTCGACCGGGAGGTACACTGAAGCTTTCTTT

v_gene: TRBV20-1
abundance: many
j_gene: TRBJ1-4
d_gene: .
CDR3aa: CSALAGRGEKLFF
CDR3nt: TGCAGTGCGCTGGCAGGGAGGGGTGAAAAACTGTTTTTT

v_gene: TRBV6-6
abundance: many
j_gene: TRBJ1-1
d_gene: .
CDR3aa: CASSYSGGGEAFF
CDR3nt: TGTGCCAGCAGTTACTCAGGGGGGGGTGAAGCTTTCTTT

v_gene: TRBV6-5
abundance: many
j_gene: TRBJ1-6
d_gene: .
CDR3aa: CASSYSTSGDSPLHF
CDR3nt: TGTGCCAGCAGTTACTCGACGTCAGGGGATTCACCCCTCCACTTT

v_gene: TRBV3-1
abundance: .
j_gene: TRBJ1-2
d_gene: .
CDR3aa: CASSPEAGYGYTF
CDR3nt: TGTGCCAGCAGCCCAGAGGCAGGGTATGGCTACACCTTC

v_gene: TRBV5-1
abundance: .
j_gene: TRBJ2-3
d_gene: TRBD1
CDR3aa: CASSSDRRTSTDTQYF
CDR3nt: TGCGCCAGCAGCTCGGACAGGCGTACTAGCACAGATACGCAGTATTTT

v_gene: TRBV14
abundance: many
j_gene: TRBJ1-6
d_gene: TRBD1
CDR3aa: CASSRQGDSPLHF
CDR3nt: TGTGCCAGCAGCCGACAGGGTGATTCACCCCTCCACTTT

v_gene: TRBV27
abundance: .
j_gene: TRBJ2-4
d_gene: .
CDR3aa: CASSSTGNIQYF
CDR3nt: TGTGCCAGCAGTTCCACAGGAAACATTCAGTACTTC

v_gene: TRBV3-1
abundance: few
j_gene: TRBJ2-1
d_gene: .
CDR3aa: CASSPGLLEQFF
CDR3nt: TGTGCCAGCAGCCCGGGGCTTCTCGAGCAGTTCTTC

v_gene: TRBV6-1
abundance: .
j_gene: TRBJ1-1
d_gene: .
CDR3aa: CASSESLNTEAFF
CDR3nt: TGTGCCAGCAGTGAGAGTTTGAACACTGAAGCTTTCTTT

v_gene: TRBV20-1
abundance: many
j_gene: TRBJ1-1
d_gene: TRBD1
CDR3aa: CSASINRGRSTEAFF
CDR3nt: TGCAGTGCTAGCATCAACAGGGGGCGGAGTACTGAAGCTTTCTTT

v_gene: TRBV5-1
abundance: .
j_gene: TRBJ1-1
d_gene: .
CDR3aa: CASSLEGPLNTEAFF
CDR3nt: TGCGCCAGCAGCTTGGAGGGACCTTTGAACACTGAAGCTTTCTTT

v_gene: TRBV7-2
abundance: many
j_gene: TRBJ2-3
d_gene: .
CDR3aa: CASSLDAATTRRPDTQYF
CDR3nt: TGTGCCAGCAGCTTAGACGCGGCGACTACCCGAAGGCCAGATACGCAGTATTTT

v_gene: TRBV5-1
abundance: .
j_gene: TRBJ2-2
d_gene: .
CDR3aa: CASSPHVGELFF
CDR3nt: TGCGCCAGCAGCCCCCATGTCGGGGAGCTGTTTTTT

v_gene: TRBV7-2
abundance: .
j_gene: TRBJ2-7
d_gene: .
CDR3aa: CASSLDKVGGEQYF
CDR3nt: TGTGCCAGCAGCTTAGACAAGGTGGGCGGTGAGCAGTACTTC

v_gene: TRBV28
abundance: many
j_gene: TRBJ1-2
d_gene: .
CDR3aa: CASSFGGSIYGYTF
CDR3nt: TGTGCCAGCAGTTTCGGGGGAAGTATCTATGGCTACACCTTC

v_gene: TRBV9
abundance: many
j_gene: TRBJ2-3
d_gene: .
CDR3aa: CASSVGSGTDTQYF
CDR3nt: TGTGCCAGCAGCGTAGGATCGGGCACAGATACGCAGTATTTT

v_gene: TRBV7-7
abundance: many
j_gene: TRBJ2-1
d_gene: TRBD1
CDR3aa: CASSLWGQGQFF
CDR3nt: TGTGCCAGCAGCTTATGGGGACAGGGCCAGTTCTTC

v_gene: TRBV27
abundance: .
j_gene: TRBJ2-3
d_gene: .
CDR3aa: CASSLSIPTDTQYF
CDR3nt: TGTGCCAGCAGTTTATCGATTCCCACAGATACGCAGTATTTT

v_gene: TRBV12-3/TRBV12-4
abundance: .
j_gene: TRBJ2-3
d_gene: .
CDR3aa: CASSLSRRTDTQYF
CDR3nt: TGTGCCAGCAGTTTGTCCAGACGCACAGATACGCAGTATTTT

v_gene: TRBV7-6
abundance: many
j_gene: TRBJ1-4
d_gene: .
CDR3aa: CASSLFNRGGATNEKLFF
CDR3nt: TGTGCCAGCAGCTTATTTAACCGGGGAGGAGCAACTAATGAAAAACTGTTTTTT